This TCR beta chain was profiled in a study of technical replicates of blood from a handful of donors. CDR3 length equals 14 residues. V lost 0 bases, J lost 11 bases, and 16 bases lay in between. Germline lookup yields CDR1 MNHNY and CDR2 SVGAGI (reference sequence). Generated by immunoSEQ multiplex PCR, the TCRdb table keeps only in-frame clones and is missing some. The sample includes 85,000 to 100,000 clones, almost 96% of them seen just once. Sequenced: T cells isolated from PBMCs. This clonotype originated in a human donor in good health. The chain employs TRBV6-6 and TRBJ1-2; a weak D match, TRBD1 (6 bases). CDR3 in DNA: TGTGCCAGCAGTTACTCCGGGACACTAGAGGGGTACACCTTC. Its protein is CASSYSGTLEGYTF.